These 13 T cell receptor beta chains share one sample of origin, sequenced in a study of blood T cell repertoires in COVID-19. TCRdb's copy holds only in-frame clones and misses some; the assay was immunoSEQ multiplex PCR. The sample lists 190,000 or so clones, 83% seen once, with approximately 2.9% in the top ten. The material sequenced was peripheral blood. Receptors originate from a middle-aged man with active or convalescent COVID-19.

This clone appeared a few times. This chain links TRBV19 with TRBJ1-2; the match to TRBD1 covers 8 bases. In germline, CDR1 is LNHDA, CDR2 SQIVND (reference sequence). The V gene end was trimmed by 5 bases and the J gene end by 4 bases; junction bases not matched to a gene: 9. The CDR3 loop spans 15 amino acids. CDR3 nucleotide sequence: TGTGCCAGTAGTCAACCGACGGGACAGGCCTATGGCTACACCTTC. As protein: CASSQPTGQAYGYTF.

The chain has TRBV6-2 or TRBV6-3 and TRBJ1-4, with a weak D call TRBD1 (5 bases). Germline V gene data show CDR1 as MNHEY and CDR2 as SVGEGT. Trimming removed 6 bases at V and 11 bases at J, with 10 bases between. The CDR3 contains 11 residues. This chain's CDR3 is CASSLAGKLFF. CDR3 nucleotides: TGTGCCAGCAGCCTGGCAGGGAAACTGTTTTTT.

V and J are TRBV19 and TRBJ2-7; possibly TRBD1 for D (5 bases). Trimming stripped 1 base from V and 2 bases from J, with 9 bases between. Germline CDR1 is LNHDA and CDR2 is SQIVND (reference sequence). The CDR3 has 14 residues. Written as DNA, the CDR3 is TGTGCCAGTAGTATAGTCGCAGGGACCTACGAGCAGTACTTC. Its protein is CASSIVAGTYEQYF.

The rearrangement joins TRBV3-1 (or the pseudogene TRBV3-2) to TRBJ1-6; D may be TRBD1 (5 bases). The CDR3 length is 14 residues. The germline V gene has CDR1 LGHDT and CDR2 YNNKEL (reference sequence). V was trimmed by 4 bases and J by 6 bases, leaving 10 bases between them. The CDR3 is CASSRGALNSPLHF. In nucleotides, the CDR3 is TGTGCCAGCAGCCGCGGGGCCCTTAATTCACCCCTCCACTTT.

The chain combines TRBV5-6 with TRBJ1-1, with a possible D match to TRBD1 (6 bases). This CDR3 comprises 16 residues. V was trimmed by 4 bases and J by 0 bases, leaving 16 bases between them. The germline gives CDR1 SGHDT, CDR2 YYEEEE. CDR3 loop: CASSGETGWMNTEAFF. The CDR3, as DNA: TGTGCCAGCAGCGGGGAGACAGGATGGATGAACACTGAAGCTTTCTTT.

The chain carries TRBV2 and TRBJ1-3; the D is unclear. V shed 8 bases and J shed 0 bases, with 2 bases lying between them. Germline values: CDR1 SNHLY, CDR2 FYNNEI. CDR3 length: 11 residues. CDR3 bases: TGTGCCAGCTACTCTGGAAACACCATATATTTT. Protein: CASYSGNTIYF.

Remarks on this clone: The germline gene is not matched at one end of the junction; a read error may be the cause. The chain recombines TRBV19 with TRBJ2-3; 10 nucleotides match TRBD1. This CDR3 comprises 12 residues. Germline CDR1 and CDR2: LNHDA and SQIVND (reference sequence). The CDR3 is CASSMDRGALDF. Written as DNA, the CDR3 is TGTGCCAGTAGTATGGACAGGGGGGCCCTAGATTTT.

The CDR3, as DNA: TGTGCCAGCAGCTCGCCGGGAACCTACAATGAGCAGTTCTTC. Translated: CASSSPGTYNEQFF. This chain connects TRBV4-2 to TRBJ2-1, with D tentatively TRBD2 (5 bases). The V end lost 5 bases, the J end lost 2 bases, and 10 bases lay between the germline ends. The CDR3 loop spans 14 amino acids. CDR1 is LGHNA and CDR2 is YNFKEQ in the germline V gene.

V gene TRBV19 combines with J gene TRBJ2-7; tentative D call: TRBD2 (5 bases). Trimming removed 7 bases from V and 5 bases from J, with 12 bases in between. The CDR3 consists of 12 residues. Germline V gene sequence: CDR1 LNHDA, CDR2 SQIVND (reference sequence). CDR3 amino acids: CASTGEGHEQYF. The CDR3 DNA is TGTGCCAGTACCGGGGAAGGGCACGAGCAGTACTTC.

The chain links TRBV5-3 to TRBJ1-3; maybe TRBD1 (5 bases). TRBV5-3 is designated an ORF whose function remains uncertain. Trimming removed 8 bases at V and 3 bases at J, with 18 bases between. The CDR3 consists of 15 residues. CDR3 sequence (DNA): TGTGCCAGCGCGACAGCCGACCTGAGTGGAAACACCATATATTTT. Protein sequence: CASATADLSGNTIYF.

This sequence joins TRBV30 and TRBJ1-2, with D possibly TRBD1 on 6 matching bases. Trimming removed 4 bases at V and 5 bases at J, with 14 bases between. The CDR3 has 13 residues. Germline values: CDR1 GTSNPN, CDR2 SVGIG (reference sequence). The CDR3 region is CAWTLGAGYGYTF. Written as DNA, the CDR3 is TGTGCCTGGACCCTGGGGGCGGGTTATGGCTACACCTTC.

J is TRBJ2-4 and V is TRBV4-1; perhaps TRBD2 as D (5 bases). The CDR3 length is 13 residues. In germline, CDR1 is MGHRA, CDR2 YSYEKL. V lost 1 base and J lost 8, with 9 bases in between. CDR3 coding DNA: TGCGCCAGCAGCCAAGTAGGAGGTGACATTCAGTACTTC. Residues: CASSQVGGDIQYF.

This chain joins TRBV3-1 (or the pseudogene TRBV3-2) and TRBJ1-2, with 7 bases aligning to TRBD1. Germline CDR1 LGHDT, CDR2 YNNKEL (reference sequence). CDR3 size: 13 residues. The trim removed 6 bases at V and 0 bases at J, leaving 1 base unmatched. CDR3 protein: CASSGTANYGYTF. CDR3 nucleotides: TGTGCCAGCAGTGGGACAGCTAACTATGGCTACACCTTC.